Shown below are 29 T cell receptor beta chains from a single sample sequenced in a study of high-grade serous ovarian cancer treatment subgroups. Tumor samples were obtained before definitive surgery or chemotherapy. The method was immunoSEQ multiplex PCR; TCRdb's version includes in-frame clones alone and lacks a portion of them. The sample has approximately 40,000 clones, roughly three quarters seen once. Sample: tumor tissue. The receptors derive from a human donor with high-grade serous ovarian cancer.

There are a few counts of this clone. The V and J genes are TRBV28 and TRBJ2-7, with TRBD2 matching over 12 bases. The trim removed 5 bases at V and 7 bases at J, leaving 9 bases unmatched. The germline gives CDR1 MDHEN, CDR2 SYDVKM. The CDR3 is 15 amino acids. The chain's CDR3 is CASSPPGLAGWEQYF. CDR3 coding DNA: TGTGCCAGCAGTCCCCCGGGACTAGCGGGTTGGGAGCAGTACTTC. Variable domain in full (rest from reference TRBV28 and TRBJ2-7): DVKVTQSSRYLVKRTGEKVFLECVQDMDHENMFWYRQDPGLGLRLIYFSYDVKMKEKGDIPEGYSVSREKKERFSLILESASTNQTSMYLCASSPPGLAGWEQYFGPGTRLTVT.

The chain employs TRBV6-1 and TRBJ2-1; maybe TRBD1 (5 bases). Looked up from germline, CDR1 is MNHNS and CDR2 is SASEGT. The germline V and J ends were trimmed by 6 bases and 9 bases, with 9 bases remaining between them. This CDR3 spans 11 amino acids. CDR3 loop: CASRGAREQFF. The CDR3 coding sequence is TGTGCCAGCAGAGGGGCGCGTGAGCAGTTCTTC.

This chain joins TRBV5-4 and TRBJ2-5; TRBD2 might be the D (6 bases). The CDR3 loop spans 14 amino acids. Germline assignment: CDR1 SGHNT and CDR2 YYREEE (reference sequence). Trimming took off 1 base at V and 1 base at J, with 8 bases between the two ends. The CDR3 sequence is CASSLRGVQETQYF. The CDR3 DNA sequence: TGTGCCAGCAGCTTGCGCGGGGTCCAAGAGACCCAGTACTTC.

The chain joins TRBV18 to TRBJ1-2, with TRBD1 matching over 8 bases. Germline values: CDR1 KGHSH, CDR2 LQKENI. Trimming took 2 bases from V and 1 from J; bases not matched to a gene: 6. The CDR3 runs to 16 residues. The CDR3 DNA reads as TGTGCCAGCTCACCAATAACAGGGGGAGTTAACTATGGCTACACCTTC. Translation gives CASSPITGGVNYGYTF.

The chain uses TRBV10-3 and TRBJ2-5; the D is unclear. Germline V gene lookup returns CDR1 ENHRY and CDR2 SYGVKD. V dropped 1 base and J dropped 1 base, with 7 bases sitting between them. The CDR3 covers 14 residues. CDR3 bases: TGTGCCATCAGTGAGTATGGCAGCCAAGAGACCCAGTACTTC. Translated, it gives CAISEYGSQETQYF.

This chain links TRBV29-1 with TRBJ1-5, with TRBD1 matching over 7 bases. Germline CDR1 is SQVTM and CDR2 is ANQGSEA. Unmatched junction bases numbered 4, after V lost 5 bases and J lost 3 bases. There are 13 residues in the CDR3. The CDR3 region has the DNA TGCAGCGTTCAGGGACAGTACAATCAGCCCCAGCATTTT. As protein: CSVQGQYNQPQHF.

This chain joins TRBV10-3 and TRBJ2-7, with a possible D match to TRBD2 (5 bases). The CDR3 is 14 residues long. Trimming left V 6 bases short and J 4 bases short, with 16 bases between. Looked up from germline, CDR1 is ENHRY and CDR2 is SYGVKD. CDR3 amino acids: CAIRREPGIYEQYF. CDR3 coding DNA: TGTGCCATCAGGAGAGAACCGGGGATTTACGAGCAGTACTTC.

The gene calls are TRBV5-5 and TRBJ1-5; D remains ambiguous. The CDR3 has 17 residues. Trimming shortened V by 3 bases and J by 0 bases, and 16 bases separated the two germline ends. Germline CDR1 reads SGHKS; CDR2 reads YYEKEE (reference sequence). This chain's CDR3 is CASSWEMGIYSNQPQHF. The CDR3 DNA reads TGTGCCAGCAGCTGGGAGATGGGCATCTATAGCAATCAGCCCCAGCATTTT.

This clone turned up a few times. The chain carries TRBV18 and TRBJ2-7; 11 bases are shared with TRBD1. Germline V gene sequence: CDR1 KGHSH, CDR2 LQKENI. This CDR3 has 14 amino acids. Trimming cost V 3 bases and J 6 bases; bases outside gene matches: 4. DNA for the CDR3: TGTGCCAGCTCACCGGGACAGGGGGTAGGCGAGCAGTACTTC. It is translated as CASSPGQGVGEQYF. The full variable domain, in which reference TRBV18 and TRBJ2-7 provide the parts outside the CDR3, is NAGVMQNPRHLVRRRGQEARLRCSPMKGHSHVYWYRQLPEEGLKFMVYLQKENIIDESGMPKERFSAEFPKEGPSILRIQQVVRGDSAAYFCASSPGQGVGEQYFGPGTRLTVT.

The sample holds a few counts of this clone. This chain uses TRBV30 with TRBJ1-4; D may be TRBD1 (6 bases). CDR3 length: 15 residues. The V gene's germline CDR1 is GTSNPN and CDR2 SVGIG (reference sequence). V dropped 5 bases and J dropped 0 bases, with 13 bases sitting between them. The CDR3 sequence: CAWQLGGSTNEKLFF. DNA for the CDR3: TGTGCCTGGCAGTTAGGGGGGTCAACTAATGAAAAACTGTTTTTT.

The rearrangement links TRBV28 to TRBJ2-6, with D possibly being TRBD1 (5 bases). The CDR3 totals 21 residues. Germline values: CDR1 MDHEN, CDR2 SYDVKM. Deletions cut 1 base from V and 0 bases from J, with 22 bases between. The CDR3 is CASSLLVPITGYNSGANVLTF. The DNA for the CDR3 is TGTGCCAGCAGTTTATTGGTCCCCATTACAGGATACAACTCTGGGGCCAACGTCCTGACTTTC.

This clone was detected only a few times. The chain joins TRBV4-1 to TRBJ2-2, with D unclear. The V end lost 1 base, the J end lost 4 bases, and 10 bases lay between the germline ends. CDR1 is MGHRA and CDR2 is YSYEKL in the germline V gene. The CDR3 runs to 15 residues. In DNA form, the CDR3 reads TGCGCCAGCAGCCAAGGCCACAGTACCACCGGGGAGCTGTTTTTT. It encodes CASSQGHSTTGELFF.

The rearrangement joins TRBV7-9 to TRBJ2-7; D gene ambiguous. The CDR3 is 12 residues long. Germline V gene data show CDR1 as SEHNR and CDR2 as FQNEAQ (reference sequence). V gave up 2 bases and J gave up 1 base, with 3 bases separating them. The CDR3: CASSLSSYEQYF. DNA of the CDR3: TGTGCCAGCAGCTTAAGTTCCTACGAGCAGTACTTC.

V is TRBV6-5 and J is TRBJ1-3; no clear D. Trimming took off 3 bases at V and 0 bases at J, with 6 bases between the two ends. This CDR3 is built from 14 residues. Germline loops: CDR1 MNHEY, CDR2 SVGAGI. The CDR3 bases are TGTGCCAGCAGTTATCACCCCTCTGGAAACACCATATATTTT. The encoded protein is CASSYHPSGNTIYF.

The chain has TRBV7-3 and TRBJ2-3; 7 bases fit TRBD1. V lost 8 bases to trimming and J lost 5 bases; unmatched junction nucleotides: 7. Germline values: CDR1 SGHTA, CDR2 FQGTGA. This CDR3 region has 13 residues. In DNA form, the CDR3 reads TGTGCCAGCTCATTCAACAGGGGAGATACGCAGTATTTT. Translated: CASSFNRGDTQYF.

The sample holds one count of this clone. This specimen includes other DNA sequences encoding the same CDR3. The rearrangement joins TRBV2 to TRBJ1-5; no clear D. Per the germline V gene, CDR1 is SNHLY and CDR2 is FYNNEI. The CDR3 sequence is 14 residues long. The ends were cut back, 6 bases at V and 7 bases at J, with 16 bases in the middle. The CDR3 here is CASSVDGGSQPQHF. For the CDR3, the DNA is TGTGCCAGCAGCGTAGACGGCGGGAGCCAGCCCCAGCATTTT.

The chain combines TRBV5-1 with TRBJ2-6; D is uncertain. Trimming stripped 7 bases from V and 3 bases from J, with 8 bases between. The CDR3 totals 13 residues. CDR1 and CDR2 from the germline V gene are SGHRS and YFSETQ. The CDR3 DNA follows: TGCGCCAGCCTGTCTGATGGGGCCAACGTCCTGACTTTC. It encodes CASLSDGANVLTF.

CDR3 sequence reads: CASSSGLALYEQYF. The CDR3 bases are TGTGCCAGCAGCTCCGGACTAGCACTCTACGAGCAGTACTTC. The genes are TRBV7-9 and TRBJ2-7; 8 nucleotides align to TRBD2. Germline values: CDR1 SEHNR, CDR2 FQNEAQ (reference sequence). After removal of 4 bases from V and 3 bases from J, the junction contained 5 bases not matched to a gene. CDR3 size: 14 residues.

This chain joins TRBV7-9 and TRBJ2-7; 7 nucleotides match TRBD2. Trimming removed 2 bases from V and 6 bases from J; junction bases left unmatched: 10. The CDR3 consists of 15 residues. CDR1 is SEHNR and CDR2 is FQNEAQ in the germline V gene (reference sequence). Here the CDR3 reads CASSLLSGLISEQYF. In nucleotides, the CDR3 is TGTGCCAGCAGCTTATTGTCGGGACTAATCTCCGAGCAGTACTTC.

The chain recombines TRBV2 with TRBJ2-3, with 8 positions matching TRBD2. With V trimmed by 3 bases and J by 2 bases, 4 bases remained unmatched. The germline V gene encodes CDR1 SNHLY and CDR2 FYNNEI. The CDR3 length is 15 residues. CDR3 DNA sequence: TGTGCCAGCAGTGAGGGTAGCGGGGCCACAGATACGCAGTATTTT. This translates into CASSEGSGATDTQYF.

The chain employs TRBV5-1 and TRBJ1-4; TRBD1 is a possible D gene (6 bases). CDR1 and CDR2 from the germline V gene are SGHRS and YFSETQ. CDR3 size: 15 residues. V was cut by 2 bases and J by 7 bases, with 15 bases left in between. The CDR3 region is CASSLEQGEAEKLFF. CDR3 nucleotide sequence: TGCGCCAGCAGCTTAGAACAGGGTGAGGCTGAAAAACTGTTTTTT.

The chain links TRBV28 to TRBJ1-4; D is undetermined. Looked up from germline, CDR1 is MDHEN and CDR2 is SYDVKM. CDR3 length: 14 amino acids. Trimming cost V 8 bases and J 10 bases, with 20 bases left between them. The CDR3 sequence: CASRRLLEPGKLFF. For the CDR3, the DNA is TGTGCCAGCCGGCGCCTTTTAGAGCCGGGAAAACTGTTTTTT.

Written as DNA, the CDR3 is TGTGCCAGCAGCCAATCTGTTTCTTCGGGGGAAGAGACCCAGTACTTC. Protein: CASSQSVSSGEETQYF. The chain has TRBV4-2 and TRBJ2-5, with a tentative D call TRBD2 (6 bases). Germline CDR1 reads LGHNA; CDR2 reads YNFKEQ. The CDR3 is made up of 16 amino acids. V was cut by 2 bases and J by 3 bases, with 16 bases left in between.

The DNA for the CDR3 is TGTGCCAGCAGTTTGGTACTAGCGTTCGAGACCCAGTACTTC. Translation: CASSLVLAFETQYF. The rearrangement joins TRBV28 to TRBJ2-5; 7 bases align to TRBD2. The CDR3 loop spans 14 amino acids. V was pared by 3 bases and J by 5 bases, with 6 bases of the junction left unmatched. Germline assignment: CDR1 MDHEN and CDR2 SYDVKM.

In its sample, this clone is medium-sized. This chain links TRBV27 with TRBJ2-7, with D perhaps matching TRBD1 (5 bases). V was pared by 2 bases and J by 2 bases, with 16 bases between. This CDR3 is 16 amino acids long. The V gene's germline CDR1 is MNHEY and CDR2 SMNVEV (reference sequence). In DNA form, the CDR3 reads TGTGCCAGCAGTTTAGGAAGGACACCCTCACCCTACGAGCAGTACTTC. This codes for CASSLGRTPSPYEQYF.

V is TRBV5-6 and J is TRBJ2-7; D ambiguous. Trimming took 0 bases from V and 3 from J, leaving 13 bases between them. The V gene's germline CDR1 is SGHDT and CDR2 YYEEEE. CDR3 length equals 15 residues. This chain's CDR3 is CASSLDRRPIYEQYF. The DNA for the CDR3 is TGTGCCAGCAGCTTGGATCGTAGACCGATCTACGAGCAGTACTTC.

This clone was counted only a few times. The genes are TRBV28 and TRBJ1-1; D possibly corresponds to TRBD1 (5 bases). CDR1 and CDR2 from the germline V gene are MDHEN and SYDVKM. The V gene lost 2 bases and the J gene lost 7 bases, with 8 bases spanning the gap. CDR3 length: 12 amino acids. The CDR3 region is CASSLGAGEAFF. CDR3 sequence (DNA): TGTGCCAGCAGTTTAGGGGCAGGTGAAGCTTTCTTT.

The V call is TRBV11-3, the J call TRBJ1-2; no clear D. The CDR3 is 15 residues long. CDR1 is SGHNT and CDR2 is YENEEA in the germline V gene. The V end lost 5 bases, the J end lost 4 bases, and 17 bases lay between the germline ends. CDR3 nucleotide sequence: TGTGCCAGCAGCACGGCCAATCCGGGTCCCTATGGCTACACCTTC. This codes for CASSTANPGPYGYTF.

This clone has more than one count but fewer than ten. The genes are TRBV30 and TRBJ1-1; D unclear. The ends were cut back, 3 bases at V and 5 bases at J, with 10 bases in the middle. The V gene's germline CDR1 is GTSNPN and CDR2 SVGIG (reference sequence). CDR3 size: 12 residues. CDR3 sequence (DNA): TGTGCCTGGAGGCGGGCGGGGACTGAAGCTTTCTTT. Protein product: CAWRRAGTEAFF.